This TCR beta chain derives from a study of radiation and T cells in renal cell carcinoma. The CDR3 is made up of 15 amino acids. CDR1 is SGHVS and CDR2 is FNYEAQ in the germline V gene. The V and J ends lost 1 base and 2 bases, in that order; junction bases with no gene match: 4. TCRdb's table, derived via immunoSEQ multiplex PCR, lists solely in-frame clones and lacks some. The table lists 50,000 to 70,000 clones, more than 60% of them singletons. This sample's time point: blood 4 weeks post-SBRT, at nephrectomy. As to treatment: 15 Gy SBRT to primary tumor, nephrectomy 4 weeks later. The starting material was blood, obtained from a patient whose treatment included radiotherapy and nephrectomy. This sequence was found in a man in his sixties with renal cell carcinoma. The V and J genes are TRBV7-6 and TRBJ2-5; 7 nucleotides line up with TRBD2. CDR3 amino acids: CASSLVSGEQETQYF. CDR3 nucleotide sequence: TGTGCCAGCAGCTTAGTGAGCGGGGAACAAGAGACCCAGTACTTC.